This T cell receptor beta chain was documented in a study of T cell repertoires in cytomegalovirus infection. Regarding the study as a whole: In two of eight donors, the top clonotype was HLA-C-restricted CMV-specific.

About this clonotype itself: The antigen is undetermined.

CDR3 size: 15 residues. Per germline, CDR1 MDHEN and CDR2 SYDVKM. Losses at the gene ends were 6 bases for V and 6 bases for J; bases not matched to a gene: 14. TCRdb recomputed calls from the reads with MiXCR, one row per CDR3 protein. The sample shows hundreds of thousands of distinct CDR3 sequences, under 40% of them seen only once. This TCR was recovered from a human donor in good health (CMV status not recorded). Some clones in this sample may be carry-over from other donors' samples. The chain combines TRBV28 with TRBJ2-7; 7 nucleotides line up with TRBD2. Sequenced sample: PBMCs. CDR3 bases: TGTGCCAGCAGCTACGTCCCTGGGGGGGATGGCGAGCAGTACTTC. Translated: CASSYVPGGDGEQYF.